These T cell receptor beta chains were read from a single sample in a study of blood T cell repertoires in COVID-19. Assay: immunoSEQ multiplex PCR; the TCRdb copy retains only in-frame clones and omits some. Counted here are about 270,000 clones, approximately 86% occurring once; the ten biggest clones make up about 8.7%. What was sequenced was peripheral blood. The receptors here all came from a man aged 35-49 years with active or convalescent COVID-19. CDR3s include the opening cysteine and the closing phenylalanine or tryptophan. Fields, in order: CDR3 DNA, CDR3 protein, CDR3 length, D gene, J gene, V gene, clone size. D genes are given only for firm matches. Expanded clones get a size class; other rows say once, few or many, or leave the size out.

TGTGCCAGCAGCTTCGGAGGACAGGGACCCGGGGAGCTGTTTTTT,CASSFGGQGPGELFF,15,TRBD1,TRBJ2-2,TRBV5-6,NA
TGTGCCAGCTCACCAAGGACAGGGGCGAATAATTCACCCCTCCACTTT,CASSPRTGANNSPLHF,16,TRBD1,TRBJ1-6,TRBV18,NA
TGCGCCAGCAGTGAGTCGGGCAGGGAGACCCAGTACTTC,CASSESGRETQYF,13,NA,TRBJ2-5,TRBV10-1,NA
TGTGCCAGCAGCTTAGCGGGCCCCCCTGGGGGCGATACGCAGTATTTT,CASSLAGPPGGDTQYF,16,NA,TRBJ2-3,TRBV7-2,NA
TGTGCCAGCAGCTCTAGTAACGTCAATGAGCAGTTCTTC,CASSSSNVNEQFF,13,NA,TRBJ2-1,TRBV7-3,NA
TGTGCCAGCAGCCAAGCAGGGGGGAACACTGAAGCTTTCTTT,CASSQAGGNTEAFF,14,TRBD1,TRBJ1-1,TRBV3-1/TRBV3-2,few
TGTGCCAGCAGTTTTTCCGGCGCGCGGCATCAGCCCCAGCATTTT,CASSFSGARHQPQHF,15,NA,TRBJ1-5,TRBV27,NA
TGTGCCAGCAGCTTGGGTCGGGTCACTGAAGCTTTCTTT,CASSLGRVTEAFF,13,NA,TRBJ1-1,TRBV5-6,once
TGTGCCAGCAGCTTAGATTTTTCCGGCACAGATACGCAGTATTTT,CASSLDFSGTDTQYF,15,NA,TRBJ2-3,TRBV7-2,NA
TGTGCCAGCAGCTTTTTAGGAGCGCAGTACTTC,CASSFLGAQYF,11,NA,TRBJ2-7,TRBV7-8,once
TGTGCCAGCAAAACTAGCGGAACATCCTACAATGAGCAGTTCTTC,CASKTSGTSYNEQFF,15,TRBD2,TRBJ2-1,TRBV6-5,NA
TGTGCCATCGGGGGACTAGCGGGAGGCGCAGATACGCAGTATTTT,CAIGGLAGGADTQYF,15,TRBD2,TRBJ2-3,TRBV10-3,once
TGTGCCTGGATGGGACAGAGCACAGATACGCAGTATTTT,CAWMGQSTDTQYF,13,TRBD1,TRBJ2-3,TRBV30,NA
TGTGCCAGCAGCTCCACAGGGGGCTTCACTGAAGCTTTCTTT,CASSSTGGFTEAFF,14,TRBD1,TRBJ1-1,TRBV7-9,NA
TGCGCCAGCAGCTTGTCAGGAACTAATGAAAAACTGTTTTTT,CASSLSGTNEKLFF,14,NA,TRBJ1-4,TRBV5-1,NA
TGTGCCAGCAGCCCGGGACTAGCGGGCTACGAGCAGTACTTC,CASSPGLAGYEQYF,14,TRBD2,TRBJ2-7,TRBV7-9,NA
TGTGCCAGCAGCCTCCCCCCGGGACTAGGGAACACCGGGGAGCTGTTTTTT,CASSLPPGLGNTGELFF,17,TRBD2,TRBJ2-2,TRBV3-1/TRBV3-2,NA
TGTGCCATCAGATCTAATGGGAACACTGAAGCTTTCTTT,CAIRSNGNTEAFF,13,NA,TRBJ1-1,TRBV10-3,NA